This T cell receptor (beta chain) was found in a study of T-cell memory formation after mild COVID-19. Germline V CDR1 and CDR2: SGHTA, FQGNSA. CDR3 size: 16 residues. Each CDR3 protein gets one entry after TCRdb re-called the 5' RACE reads with MiXCR. The sample includes 350,000 to 450,000 distinct CDR3 sequences, roughly 20% of them seen just once. Concerning this clonotype: A read error may produce the germline difference seen at one junction end.

The J gene is TRBJ2-1, the V gene TRBV7-2; 8 bases line up with TRBD2. What was sequenced was PBMCs or a T cell subset sorted from them (not recorded which). This clonotype originated in an adult woman who had mild COVID-19 (a few samples of this study predate the infection). Cell type and time point are not known. In DNA form, the CDR3 reads TGTGCCAGCATCTTAGGGGCGGGAGGAATCCATAATGAGCAGTTCTTC. Protein product: CASILGAGGIHNEQFF. The whole variable domain, remainder taken from reference TRBV7-2 and TRBJ2-1, is GAGVSQSPSNKVTEKGKDVELRCDPISGHTALYWYRQSLGQGLEFLIYFQGNSAPDKSGLPSDRFSAERTGGSVSTLTIQRTQQEDSAVYLCASILGAGGIHNEQFFGPGTRLTVL.